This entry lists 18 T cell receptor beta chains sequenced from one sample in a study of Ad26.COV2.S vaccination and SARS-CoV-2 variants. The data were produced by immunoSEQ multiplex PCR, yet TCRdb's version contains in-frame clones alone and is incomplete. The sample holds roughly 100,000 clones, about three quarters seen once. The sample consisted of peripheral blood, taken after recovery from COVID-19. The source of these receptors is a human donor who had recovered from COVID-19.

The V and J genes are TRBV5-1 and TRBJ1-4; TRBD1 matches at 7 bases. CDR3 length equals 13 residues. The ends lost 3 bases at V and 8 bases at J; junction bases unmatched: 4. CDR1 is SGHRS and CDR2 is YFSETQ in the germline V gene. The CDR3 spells CASSSDRKEKLFF. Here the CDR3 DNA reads TGCGCCAGCAGCTCGGACAGGAAGGAAAAACTGTTTTTT.

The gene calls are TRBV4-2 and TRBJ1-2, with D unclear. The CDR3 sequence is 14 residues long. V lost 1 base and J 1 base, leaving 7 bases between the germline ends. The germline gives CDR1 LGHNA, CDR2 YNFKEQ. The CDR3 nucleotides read TGTGCCAGCAGCCAAGCTGGGGTTAACTATGGCTACACCTTC. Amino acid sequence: CASSQAGVNYGYTF.

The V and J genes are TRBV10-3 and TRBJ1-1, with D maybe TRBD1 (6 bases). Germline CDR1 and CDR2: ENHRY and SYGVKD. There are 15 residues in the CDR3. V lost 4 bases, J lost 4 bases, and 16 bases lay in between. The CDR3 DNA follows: TGTGCCATCAGTGGTTGGGGGGGGCTGAGCACTGAAGCTTTCTTT. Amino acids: CAISGWGGLSTEAFF.

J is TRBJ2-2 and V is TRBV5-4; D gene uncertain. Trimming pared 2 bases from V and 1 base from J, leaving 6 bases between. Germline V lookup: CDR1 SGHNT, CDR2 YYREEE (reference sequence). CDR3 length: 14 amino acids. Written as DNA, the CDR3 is TGTGCCAGCAGCTTTGGCAGGAACACCGGGGAGCTGTTTTTT. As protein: CASSFGRNTGELFF.

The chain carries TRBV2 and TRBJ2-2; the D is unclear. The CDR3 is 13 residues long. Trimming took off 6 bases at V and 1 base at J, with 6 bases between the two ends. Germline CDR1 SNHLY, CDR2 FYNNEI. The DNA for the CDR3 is TGTGCCAGCAGCACCATGAACACCGGGGAGCTGTTTTTT. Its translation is CASSTMNTGELFF.

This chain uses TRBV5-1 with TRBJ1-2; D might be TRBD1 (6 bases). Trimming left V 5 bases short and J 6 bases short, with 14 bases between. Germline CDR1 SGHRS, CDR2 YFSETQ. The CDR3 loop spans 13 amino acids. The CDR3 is CASRDRESHGYTF. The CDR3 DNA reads TGCGCCAGCAGGGACAGAGAGTCGCATGGCTACACCTTC.

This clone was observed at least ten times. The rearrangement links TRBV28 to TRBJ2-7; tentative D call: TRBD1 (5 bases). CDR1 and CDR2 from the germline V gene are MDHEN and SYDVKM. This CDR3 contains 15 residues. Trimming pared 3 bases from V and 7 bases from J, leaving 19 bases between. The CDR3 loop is CASSLFRGAKGEQYF. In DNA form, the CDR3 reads TGTGCCAGCAGTTTGTTTCGTGGGGCGAAGGGAGAGCAGTACTTC.

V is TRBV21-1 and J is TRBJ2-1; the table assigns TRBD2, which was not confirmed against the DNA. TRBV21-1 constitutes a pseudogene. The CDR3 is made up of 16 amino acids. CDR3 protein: CASSSNGLAGGPQQFF. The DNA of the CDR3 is TGTGCCAGCAGCTCCAACGGACTAGCGGGGGGTCCTCAGCAGTTCTTC.

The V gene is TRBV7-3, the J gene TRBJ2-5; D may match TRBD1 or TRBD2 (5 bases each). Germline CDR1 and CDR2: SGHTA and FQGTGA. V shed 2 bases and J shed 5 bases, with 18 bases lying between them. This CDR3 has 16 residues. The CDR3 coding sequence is TGTGCCAGCAGCTTATTTGAACTAGGGGCCGGTGAGACCCAGTACTTC. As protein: CASSLFELGAGETQYF.

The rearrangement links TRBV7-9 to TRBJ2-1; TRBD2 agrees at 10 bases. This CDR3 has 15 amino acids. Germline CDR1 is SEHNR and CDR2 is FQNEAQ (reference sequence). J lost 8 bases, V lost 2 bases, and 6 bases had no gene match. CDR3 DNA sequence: TGTGCCAGCAGCTTACGAGCGGGGGGGAACGATGAGCAGTTCTTC. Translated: CASSLRAGGNDEQFF.

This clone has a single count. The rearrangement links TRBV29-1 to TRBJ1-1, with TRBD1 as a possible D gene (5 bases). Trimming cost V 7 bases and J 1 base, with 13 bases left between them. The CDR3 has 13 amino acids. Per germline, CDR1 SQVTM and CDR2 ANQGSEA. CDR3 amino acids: CSAGHAANTEAFF. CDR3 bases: TGCAGCGCCGGACATGCCGCGAACACTGAAGCTTTCTTT.

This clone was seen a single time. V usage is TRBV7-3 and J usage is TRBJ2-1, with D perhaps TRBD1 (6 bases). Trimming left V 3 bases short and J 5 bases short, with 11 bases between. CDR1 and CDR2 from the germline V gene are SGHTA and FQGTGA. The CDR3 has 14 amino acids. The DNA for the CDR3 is TGTGCCAGCAGCTTTGAACAGGGAGACAATGAGCAGTTCTTC. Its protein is CASSFEQGDNEQFF.

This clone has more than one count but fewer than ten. CDR3 DNA sequence: TGTGCCAGCAGCGAAGGACAGGCAAACTTCTATGGCTACACCTTC. This codes for CASSEGQANFYGYTF. V and J are TRBV7-9 and TRBJ1-2; 7 nucleotides line up with TRBD1. The CDR3 contains 15 residues. The germline V gene has CDR1 SEHNR and CDR2 FQNEAQ (reference sequence). The trim removed 5 bases at V and 4 bases at J, leaving 10 bases unmatched.

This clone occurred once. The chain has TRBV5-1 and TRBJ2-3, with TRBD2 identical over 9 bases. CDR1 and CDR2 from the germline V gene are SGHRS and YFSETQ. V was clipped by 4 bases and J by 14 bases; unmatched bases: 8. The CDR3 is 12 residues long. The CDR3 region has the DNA TGCGCCAGCAGCATAAGCGGGGGGCCATGGTATTTT. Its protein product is CASSISGGPWYF.

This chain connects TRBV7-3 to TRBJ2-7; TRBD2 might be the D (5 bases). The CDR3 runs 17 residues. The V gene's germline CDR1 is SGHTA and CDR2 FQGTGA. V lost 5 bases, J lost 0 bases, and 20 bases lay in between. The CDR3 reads CASSLFHTSPISYEQYF. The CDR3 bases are TGTGCCAGCAGCCTCTTCCATACTAGTCCTATCTCCTACGAGCAGTACTTC. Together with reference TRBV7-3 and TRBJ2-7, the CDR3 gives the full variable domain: GAGVSQTPSNKVTEKGKYVELRCDPISGHTALYWYRQSLGQGPEFLIYFQGTGAADDSGLPNDRFFAVRPEGSVSTLKIQRTERGDSAVYLCASSLFHTSPISYEQYFGPGTRLTVT.

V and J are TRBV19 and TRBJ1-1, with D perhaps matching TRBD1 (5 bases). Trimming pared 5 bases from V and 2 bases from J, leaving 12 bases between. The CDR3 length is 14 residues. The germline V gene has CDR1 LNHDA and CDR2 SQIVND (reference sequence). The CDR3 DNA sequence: TGTGCCAGTAGTGGGGGTTATATAAACACTGAAGCTTTCTTT. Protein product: CASSGGYINTEAFF.

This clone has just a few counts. The CDR3 reads CATGLAGGLVNEQFF. The CDR3 DNA reads as TGTGCCACCGGACTAGCGGGGGGGCTTGTTAATGAGCAGTTCTTC. The chain couples TRBV2 to TRBJ2-1, with 15 positions matching TRBD2. V shed 10 bases, J shed 7 bases, and the junction held 8 bases outside the gene matches. The CDR3 covers 15 residues. The germline V gene encodes CDR1 SNHLY and CDR2 FYNNEI.

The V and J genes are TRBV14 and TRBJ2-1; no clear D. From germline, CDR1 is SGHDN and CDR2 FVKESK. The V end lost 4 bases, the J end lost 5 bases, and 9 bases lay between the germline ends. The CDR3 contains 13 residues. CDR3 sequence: CASSRTINNEQFF. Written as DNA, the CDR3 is TGTGCCAGCAGCCGAACTATTAACAATGAGCAGTTCTTC.